One sample yielded the 24 T cell receptor beta chains listed below, sequenced in a study of cytomegalovirus exposure and HLA in healthy donors. The PCR used 60 Vbeta and 13 Jbeta primers. TCRdb's copy holds only in-frame clones and misses some; the assay was immunoSEQ multiplex PCR. The table has fewer than 150,000 clones, around 77% seen once. Sample: PBMCs. The source is a man over 45 in good health and CMV-seropositive.

This chain joins TRBV14 and TRBJ1-3; D is unresolved. V shed 0 bases and J shed 7 bases, with 16 bases lying between them. The CDR3 loop spans 16 amino acids. CDR1 and CDR2 (germline): SGHDN, FVKESK. As DNA, the CDR3 is TGTGCCAGCAGCCAAGATCGCGCGGCCGTTGGTAACACCATATATTTT. Residues: CASSQDRAAVGNTIYF.

V gene TRBV7-9 combines with J gene TRBJ1-3; D is ambiguous. The length of the CDR3 is 13 residues. V lost 7 bases and J 0 bases, leaving 7 bases between the germline ends. CDR1 SEHNR and CDR2 FQNEAQ come from the germline V gene (reference sequence). The CDR3 bases are TGTGCCAGCATAACAAGCTCTGGAAACACCATATATTTT. It translates to CASITSSGNTIYF.

The chain carries TRBV30 and TRBJ1-3, with D maybe TRBD1 (6 bases). Germline CDR1 and CDR2: GTSNPN and SVGIG (reference sequence). Trimming shortened V by 2 bases and J by 0 bases, and 17 bases separated the two germline ends. The CDR3 is 17 amino acids. The DNA of the CDR3 is TGTGCCTGGAGTCAGGACAGACCAACGCTCTCTGGAAACACCATATATTTT. Encoded protein: CAWSQDRPTLSGNTIYF.

A note on this clone: The same CDR3 can be traced to other DNA sequences in this sample. The chain links TRBV30 to TRBJ1-1; D gene uncertain. Germline V gives CDR1 GTSNPN, CDR2 SVGIG (reference sequence). The CDR3 loop spans 11 amino acids. Trimming cost V 2 bases and J 5 bases, with 6 bases left between them. The DNA of the CDR3 is TGTGCCTGGAGTCAGAGGACTGAAGCTTTCTTT. Its protein product is CAWSQRTEAFF.

The chain combines TRBV18 with TRBJ1-4; D is uncertain. Trimming stripped 3 bases from V and 5 bases from J, with 13 bases between. This CDR3 is built from 15 residues. In germline, CDR1 is KGHSH, CDR2 LQKENI. CDR3 loop: CASSPYSGRNEKLFF. As DNA, the CDR3 is TGTGCCAGCTCACCCTATTCAGGTCGAAATGAAAAACTGTTTTTT.

J is TRBJ1-1 and V is TRBV6-1, with D perhaps TRBD1 (5 bases). Trimming took off 2 bases at V and 3 bases at J, with 10 bases between the two ends. Looked up from germline, CDR1 is MNHNS and CDR2 is SASEGT. The CDR3 consists of 14 residues. CDR3 residues: CASSEKGQYTEAFF. In DNA, the CDR3 is TGTGCCAGCAGTGAAAAGGGGCAGTACACTGAAGCTTTCTTT.

The chain uses TRBV7-3 and TRBJ2-1; a possible D gene is TRBD1 (6 bases). The CDR3 covers 13 residues. CDR1 is SGHTA, CDR2 FQGTGA, per germline. The V and J ends lost 6 bases and 6 bases respectively, with 12 bases between them. The CDR3 region is CASSTGTSNEQFF. In nucleotides, the CDR3 is TGTGCCAGCAGTACCGGGACATCCAATGAGCAGTTCTTC.

V gene TRBV5-1 combines with J gene TRBJ2-1; TRBD1 might be the D (6 bases). V was shortened by 0 bases and J by 7 bases, with 11 bases between the two germline ends. The germline V gene encodes CDR1 SGHRS and CDR2 YFSETQ. This CDR3 is 14 amino acids long. CDR3 nucleotides: TGCGCCAGCAGCTTGGGGGACACCTTGAATGAGCAGTTCTTC. Its protein is CASSLGDTLNEQFF.

The chain links TRBV7-9 to TRBJ1-1; TRBD1 is a possible D gene (5 bases). V was cut by 5 bases and J by 0 bases, with 10 bases left in between. Germline CDR1 reads SEHNR; CDR2 reads FQNEAQ (reference sequence). CDR3 size: 14 residues. The CDR3 protein is CASSPPGLNTEAFF. The CDR3, as DNA: TGTGCCAGCAGCCCCCCAGGGCTGAACACTGAAGCTTTCTTT.

The rearrangement joins TRBV28 to TRBJ1-1; 12 bases map to TRBD1. Germline CDR1 reads MDHEN; CDR2 reads SYDVKM. This CDR3 comprises 15 residues. The V gene end was trimmed by 5 bases and the J gene end by 5 bases; junction bases not matched to a gene: 6. The CDR3 loop is CASSPPGQGATEAFF. CDR3 DNA: TGTGCCAGCAGTCCGCCGGGACAGGGGGCGACTGAAGCTTTCTTT.

The rearrangement links TRBV5-6 to TRBJ1-5; TRBD1 is a possible D gene (5 bases). CDR3 length equals 15 residues. Germline CDR1 reads SGHDT; CDR2 reads YYEEEE. V was pared by 0 bases and J by 7 bases, with 14 bases between. The CDR3 protein is CASSLGGTISQPQHF. For the CDR3, the DNA is TGTGCCAGCAGCTTGGGGGGCACGATAAGCCAGCCCCAGCATTTT.

The chain links TRBV5-1 to TRBJ2-6; tentative D call: TRBD1 (5 bases). V was cut by 9 bases and J by 2 bases, with 12 bases left in between. From germline, CDR1 is SGHRS and CDR2 YFSETQ. The CDR3 consists of 14 residues. The CDR3 here is CAISPGTGANVLTF. CDR3 sequence (DNA): TGCGCCATCTCACCAGGGACTGGGGCCAACGTCCTGACTTTC.

The chain employs TRBV29-1 and TRBJ1-1; D not resolved. V gave up 7 bases and J gave up 1 base, with 7 bases separating them. From germline, CDR1 is SQVTM and CDR2 ANQGSEA. The CDR3 is 11 amino acids. The CDR3 is CSGGQNTEAFF. Written as DNA, the CDR3 is TGCAGCGGAGGCCAGAACACTGAAGCTTTCTTT.

This chain joins TRBV4-3 and TRBJ2-2, with 9 positions matching TRBD1. The CDR3 has 17 residues. Germline V CDR1 and CDR2: LGHNA, YSLEER. V dropped 0 bases and J dropped 5; count of bases not matched to a gene: 7. The CDR3 coding sequence is TGCGCCAGCAGCCAAGAGGGGCACAGGGGGCGTACCGGGGAGCTGTTTTTT. It translates to CASSQEGHRGRTGELFF.

V and J are TRBV5-6 and TRBJ1-1; D gene ambiguous. The CDR3 runs 12 residues. Germline CDR1 reads SGHDT; CDR2 reads YYEEEE. Trimming removed 2 bases at V and 5 bases at J, with 7 bases between. The CDR3 region is CASSLTRTEAFF. The CDR3 DNA follows: TGTGCCAGCAGCTTAACGAGGACTGAAGCTTTCTTT.

This chain joins TRBV7-9 and TRBJ1-6; 7 nucleotides line up with TRBD1. Trimming took 1 base from V and 5 from J; bases not matched to a gene: 2. Germline V gene data show CDR1 as SEHNR and CDR2 as FQNEAQ (reference sequence). The CDR3 spans 15 residues. The CDR3 DNA reads TGTGCCAGCAGCTTAGGACAGGGTGATAATTCACCCCTCCACTTT. It specifies CASSLGQGDNSPLHF. The full variable domain, completed using reference TRBV7-9 and TRBJ1-6, is DTGVSQNPRHKITKRGQNVTFRCDPISEHNRLYWYRQTLGQGPEFLTYFQNEAQLEKSRLLSDRFSAERPKGSFSTLEIQRTEQGDSAMYLCASSLGQGDNSPLHFGNGTRLTVT.

CDR3 amino acids: CASSPYPYNEQFF. The DNA of the CDR3 is TGTGCCAGCAGCCCTTATCCCTACAATGAGCAGTTCTTC. V gene TRBV5-4 combines with J gene TRBJ2-1; D call uncertain. V was cut by 4 bases and J by 2 bases, with 7 bases left in between. This CDR3 is 13 amino acids long. Germline V gene lookup returns CDR1 SGHNT and CDR2 YYREEE (reference sequence).

CDR3 sequence (DNA): TGTGCCAGCAGTTACGAGGGCGGGAGGGCAGATACGCAGTATTTT. This sequence encodes CASSYEGGRADTQYF. This sequence joins TRBV6-5 and TRBJ2-3; TRBD2 matches 9 bases. The CDR3 has 15 amino acids. Trimming at V came to 2 bases and at J to 4 bases, leaving 4 bases not matched to a gene. Germline assignment: CDR1 MNHEY and CDR2 SVGAGI.

The V and J genes are TRBV19 and TRBJ1-3; no definite D call. Germline values: CDR1 LNHDA, CDR2 SQIVND (reference sequence). The V end was cut by 4 bases, the J end by 2 bases, with 15 bases between. This CDR3 is built from 16 residues. The chain's CDR3 is CASSTYSGLAGNTIYF. The DNA of the CDR3 is TGTGCCAGTAGTACCTACTCCGGTCTCGCTGGAAACACCATATATTTT.

The chain employs TRBV2 and TRBJ2-7, with TRBD1 identical over 10 bases. The V and J ends lost 10 bases and 2 bases, in that order; junction bases with no gene match: 11. Per germline, CDR1 SNHLY and CDR2 FYNNEI. The CDR3 contains 15 residues. CDR3 region: CANTFTGTGAYEQYF. The CDR3 DNA reads as TGTGCCAATACTTTCACAGGGACAGGGGCCTACGAGCAGTACTTC.

The chain recombines TRBV5-1 with TRBJ1-4; no reliable D call. The V and J ends lost 4 bases and 0 bases respectively, with 13 bases between them. CDR1 and CDR2 from the germline V gene are SGHRS and YFSETQ. CDR3 length: 16 residues. The CDR3 loop is CASSPAGHATNEKLFF. Written as DNA, the CDR3 is TGCGCCAGCAGCCCGGCTGGGCATGCAACTAATGAAAAACTGTTTTTT.

V and J are TRBV30 and TRBJ1-4; 9 bases fit TRBD1. V lost 4 bases to trimming and J lost 5 bases; unmatched junction nucleotides: 5. This CDR3 has 14 residues. Germline V gene data show CDR1 as GTSNPN and CDR2 as SVGIG (reference sequence). This chain's CDR3 is CAWTVGQGNEKLFF. In DNA, the CDR3 is TGTGCCTGGACTGTGGGACAGGGAAATGAAAAACTGTTTTTT.

The chain has TRBV11-2 and TRBJ1-2, with 7 bases lining up with TRBD1. Unmatched junction bases numbered 6, after V lost 3 bases and J lost 5 bases. Germline CDR1 reads SGHAT; CDR2 reads FQNNGV. CDR3 length: 14 amino acids. The CDR3 DNA follows: TGTGCCAGCAGCTTGGGACAGCAGGTATATGGCTACACCTTC. Its protein is CASSLGQQVYGYTF.

V is TRBV6-4 and J is TRBJ1-1; 7 positions agree with TRBD1. With V trimmed by 3 bases and J by 4 bases, 5 bases remained unmatched. Germline V CDR1 and CDR2: MRHNA, SNTAGT. This CDR3 comprises 14 residues. The CDR3 spells CASSEQGSGTEAFF. In nucleotides, the CDR3 is TGTGCCAGCAGTGAACAGGGGTCGGGCACTGAAGCTTTCTTT.